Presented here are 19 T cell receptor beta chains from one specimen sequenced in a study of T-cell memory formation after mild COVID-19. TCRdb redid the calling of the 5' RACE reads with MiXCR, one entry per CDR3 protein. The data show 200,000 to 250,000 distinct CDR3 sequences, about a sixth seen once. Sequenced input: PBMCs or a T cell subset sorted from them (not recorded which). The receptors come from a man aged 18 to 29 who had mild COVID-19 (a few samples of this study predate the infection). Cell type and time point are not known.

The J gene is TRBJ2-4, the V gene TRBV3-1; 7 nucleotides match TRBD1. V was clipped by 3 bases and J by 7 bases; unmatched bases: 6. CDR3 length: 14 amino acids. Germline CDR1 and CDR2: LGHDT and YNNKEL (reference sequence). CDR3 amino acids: CASSHSGGSNIQYF. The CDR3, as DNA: TGTGCCAGCAGCCACTCAGGGGGTTCGAACATTCAGTACTTC.

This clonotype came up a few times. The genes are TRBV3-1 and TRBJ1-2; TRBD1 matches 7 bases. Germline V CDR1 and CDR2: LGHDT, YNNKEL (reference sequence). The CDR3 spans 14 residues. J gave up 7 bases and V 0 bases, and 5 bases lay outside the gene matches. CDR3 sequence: CASSQDGDSGGYTF. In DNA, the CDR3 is TGTGCCAGCAGCCAAGACGGGGACAGCGGTGGCTACACCTTC.

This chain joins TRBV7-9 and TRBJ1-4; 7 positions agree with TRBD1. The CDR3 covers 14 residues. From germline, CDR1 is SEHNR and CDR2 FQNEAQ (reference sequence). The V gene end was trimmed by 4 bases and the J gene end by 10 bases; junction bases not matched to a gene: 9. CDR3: CASSSGRQGGKLFF. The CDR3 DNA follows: TGTGCCAGCAGCTCTGGACGGCAGGGGGGAAAACTGTTTTTT.

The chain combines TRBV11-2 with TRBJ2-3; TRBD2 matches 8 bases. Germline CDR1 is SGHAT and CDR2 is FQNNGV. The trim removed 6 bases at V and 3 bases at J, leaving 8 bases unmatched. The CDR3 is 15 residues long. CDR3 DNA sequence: TGTGCCAGCAGTCGTCGGGGGGGCAGGACAGATACGCAGTATTTT. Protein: CASSRRGGRTDTQYF.

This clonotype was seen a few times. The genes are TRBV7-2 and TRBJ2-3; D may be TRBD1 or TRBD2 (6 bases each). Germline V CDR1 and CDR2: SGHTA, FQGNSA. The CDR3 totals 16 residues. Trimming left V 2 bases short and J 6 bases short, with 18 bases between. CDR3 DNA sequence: TGTGCCAGCAGCTTACATGTTAGGGGGGCAGGTGATACGCAGTATTTT. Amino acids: CASSLHVRGAGDTQYF.

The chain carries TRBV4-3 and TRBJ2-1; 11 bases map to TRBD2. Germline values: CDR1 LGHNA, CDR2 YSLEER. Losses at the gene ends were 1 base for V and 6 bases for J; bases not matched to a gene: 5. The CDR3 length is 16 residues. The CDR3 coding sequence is TGCGCCAGCAGCCAAGTAGCGGGGGGGCGGCGCAATGAGCAGTTCTTC. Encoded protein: CASSQVAGGRRNEQFF.

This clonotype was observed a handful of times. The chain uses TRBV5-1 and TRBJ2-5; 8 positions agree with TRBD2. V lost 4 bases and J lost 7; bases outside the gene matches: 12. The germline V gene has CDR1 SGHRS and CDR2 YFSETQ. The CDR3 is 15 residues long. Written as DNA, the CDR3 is TGCGCCAGCAGCGACTCAGCGGGGGTTCCGGGGACCCAGTACTTC. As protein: CASSDSAGVPGTQYF. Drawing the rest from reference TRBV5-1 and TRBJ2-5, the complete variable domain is KAGVTQTPRYLIKTRGQQVTLSCSPISGHRSVSWYQQTPGQGLQFLFEYFSETQRNKGNFPGRFSGRQFSNSRSEMNVSTLELGDSALYLCASSDSAGVPGTQYFGPGTRLLVL.

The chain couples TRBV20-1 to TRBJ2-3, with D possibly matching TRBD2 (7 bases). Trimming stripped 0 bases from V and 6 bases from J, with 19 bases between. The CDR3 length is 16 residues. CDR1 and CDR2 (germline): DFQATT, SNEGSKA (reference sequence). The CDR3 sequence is CSARDHGRGPPDTQYF. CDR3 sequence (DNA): TGCAGTGCTAGAGATCATGGGCGGGGGCCCCCCGATACGCAGTATTTT.

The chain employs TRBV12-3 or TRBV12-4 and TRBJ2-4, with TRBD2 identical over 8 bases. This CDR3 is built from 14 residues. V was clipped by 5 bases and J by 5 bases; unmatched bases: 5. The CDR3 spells CASSPHGGENIQYF. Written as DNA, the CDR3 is TGTGCCAGCAGTCCTCACGGGGGGGAAAACATTCAGTACTTC.

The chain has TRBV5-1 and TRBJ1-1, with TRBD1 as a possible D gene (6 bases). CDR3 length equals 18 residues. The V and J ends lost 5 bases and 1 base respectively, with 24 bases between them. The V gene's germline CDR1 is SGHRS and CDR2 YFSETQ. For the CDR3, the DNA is TGCGCCAGCAGGGGGTTATGGGGGGCCAGGGATAGGAACACTGAAGCTTTCTTT. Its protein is CASRGLWGARDRNTEAFF.

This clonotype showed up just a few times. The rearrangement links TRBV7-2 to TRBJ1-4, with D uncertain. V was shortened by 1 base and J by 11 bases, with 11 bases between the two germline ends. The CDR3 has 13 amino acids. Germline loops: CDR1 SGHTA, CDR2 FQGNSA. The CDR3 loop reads CASSLGTVGKLFF. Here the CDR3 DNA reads TGTGCCAGCAGCTTAGGGACCGTAGGGAAACTGTTTTTT.

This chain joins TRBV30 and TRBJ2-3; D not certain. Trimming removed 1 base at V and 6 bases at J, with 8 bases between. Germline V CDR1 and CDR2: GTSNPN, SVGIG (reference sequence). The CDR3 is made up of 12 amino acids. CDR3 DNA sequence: TGTGCCTGGAGTGCGTCCGGGGATACGCAGTATTTT. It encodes CAWSASGDTQYF.

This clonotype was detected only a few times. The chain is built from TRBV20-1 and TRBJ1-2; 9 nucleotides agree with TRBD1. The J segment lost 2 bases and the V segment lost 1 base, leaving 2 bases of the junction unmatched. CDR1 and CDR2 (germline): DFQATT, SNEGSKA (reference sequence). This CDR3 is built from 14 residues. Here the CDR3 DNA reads TGCAGTGCTAGAGTAGGACAGGGGAACTATGGCTACACCTTC. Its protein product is CSARVGQGNYGYTF.

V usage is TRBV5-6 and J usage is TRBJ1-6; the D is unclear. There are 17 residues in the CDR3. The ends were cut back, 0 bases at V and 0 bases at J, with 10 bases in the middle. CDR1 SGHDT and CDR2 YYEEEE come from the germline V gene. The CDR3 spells CASSLVVGSSYNSPLHF. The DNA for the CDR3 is TGTGCCAGCAGCTTGGTCGTGGGGAGCTCCTATAATTCACCCCTCCACTTT.

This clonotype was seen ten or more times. CDR3 amino acids: CASSLLPAGTSGGETQYF. The CDR3 DNA reads as TGCGCCAGCAGCTTGTTACCAGCCGGGACTAGCGGGGGAGAGACCCAGTACTTC. The V gene is TRBV5-1, the J gene TRBJ2-5; 14 bases are shared with TRBD2. From germline, CDR1 is SGHRS and CDR2 YFSETQ. V was clipped by 1 base and J by 4 bases; unmatched bases: 9. The CDR3 length is 18 residues.

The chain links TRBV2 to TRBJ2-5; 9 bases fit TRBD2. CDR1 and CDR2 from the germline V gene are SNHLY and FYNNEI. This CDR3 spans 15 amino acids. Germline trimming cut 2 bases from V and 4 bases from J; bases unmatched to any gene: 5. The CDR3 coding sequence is TGTGCCAGCAGTGAATTGCGGGGGGGCTTAGAGACCCAGTACTTC. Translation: CASSELRGGLETQYF. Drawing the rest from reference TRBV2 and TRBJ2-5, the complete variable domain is EPEVTQTPSHQVTQMGQEVILRCVPISNHLYFYWYRQILGQKVEFLVSFYNNEISEKSEIFDDQFSVERPDGSNFTLKIRSTKLEDSAMYFCASSELRGGLETQYFGPGTRLLVL.

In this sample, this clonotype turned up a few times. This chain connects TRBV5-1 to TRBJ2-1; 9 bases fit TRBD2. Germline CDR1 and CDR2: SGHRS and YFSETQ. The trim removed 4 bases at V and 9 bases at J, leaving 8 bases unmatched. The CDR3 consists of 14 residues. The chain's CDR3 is CASSHGLASGEQFF. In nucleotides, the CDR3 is TGCGCCAGCAGCCATGGACTAGCGAGCGGTGAGCAGTTCTTC.

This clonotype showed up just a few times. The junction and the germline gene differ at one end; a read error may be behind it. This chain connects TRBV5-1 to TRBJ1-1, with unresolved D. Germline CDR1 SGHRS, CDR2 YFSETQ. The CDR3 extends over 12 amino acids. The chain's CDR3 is CASSLENTEVFF. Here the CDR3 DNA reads TGCGCCAGCAGCTTGGAGAACACTGAAGTTTTCTTT.

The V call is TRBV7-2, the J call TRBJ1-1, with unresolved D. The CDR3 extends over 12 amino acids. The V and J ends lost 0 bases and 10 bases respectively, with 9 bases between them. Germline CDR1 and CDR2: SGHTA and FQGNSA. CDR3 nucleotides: TGTGCCAGCAGCTTAGCGGAAGTGGGAGCTTTCTTT. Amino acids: CASSLAEVGAFF. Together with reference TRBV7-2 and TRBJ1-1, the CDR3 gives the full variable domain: GAGVSQSPSNKVTEKGKDVELRCDPISGHTALYWYRQSLGQGLEFLIYFQGNSAPDKSGLPSDRFSAERTGGSVSTLTIQRTQQEDSAVYLCASSLAEVGAFFGQGTRLTVV.